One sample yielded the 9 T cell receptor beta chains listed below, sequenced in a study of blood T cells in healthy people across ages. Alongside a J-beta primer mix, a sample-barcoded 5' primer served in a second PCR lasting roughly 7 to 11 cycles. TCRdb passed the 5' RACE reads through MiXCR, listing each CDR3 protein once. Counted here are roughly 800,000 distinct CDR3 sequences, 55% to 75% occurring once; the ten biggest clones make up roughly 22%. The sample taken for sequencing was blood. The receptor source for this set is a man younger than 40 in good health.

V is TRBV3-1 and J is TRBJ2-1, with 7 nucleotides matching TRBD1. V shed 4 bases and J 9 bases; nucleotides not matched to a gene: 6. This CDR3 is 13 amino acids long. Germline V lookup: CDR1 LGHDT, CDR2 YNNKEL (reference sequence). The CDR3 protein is CASSLPQGPEQFF. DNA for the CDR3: TGTGCCAGCAGCCTCCCACAGGGGCCTGAGCAGTTCTTC.

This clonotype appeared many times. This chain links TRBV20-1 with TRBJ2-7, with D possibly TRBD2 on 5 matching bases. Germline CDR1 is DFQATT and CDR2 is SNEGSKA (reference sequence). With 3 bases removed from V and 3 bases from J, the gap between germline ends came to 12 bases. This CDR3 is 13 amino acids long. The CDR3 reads CSARGQEDYEQYF. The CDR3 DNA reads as TGCAGTGCTAGGGGCCAGGAGGACTACGAGCAGTACTTC.

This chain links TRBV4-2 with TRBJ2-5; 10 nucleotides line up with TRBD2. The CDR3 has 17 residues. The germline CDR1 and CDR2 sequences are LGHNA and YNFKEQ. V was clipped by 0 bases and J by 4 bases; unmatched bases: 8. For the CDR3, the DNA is TGTGCCAGCAGCCAAGATTGGCTAGCGGGAGTGGGAGAGACCCAGTACTTC. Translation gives CASSQDWLAGVGETQYF.

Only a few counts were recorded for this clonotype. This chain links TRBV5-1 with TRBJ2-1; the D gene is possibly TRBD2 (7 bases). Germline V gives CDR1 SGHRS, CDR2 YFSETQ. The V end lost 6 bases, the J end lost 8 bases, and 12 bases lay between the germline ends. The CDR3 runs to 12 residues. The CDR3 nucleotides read TGCGCCAGCAAGGGGGGGCGGGATGAGCAGTTCTTC. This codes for CASKGGRDEQFF. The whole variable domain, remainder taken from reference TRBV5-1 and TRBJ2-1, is KAGVTQTPRYLIKTRGQQVTLSCSPISGHRSVSWYQQTPGQGLQFLFEYFSETQRNKGNFPGRFSGRQFSNSRSEMNVSTLELGDSALYLCASKGGRDEQFFGPGTRLTVL.

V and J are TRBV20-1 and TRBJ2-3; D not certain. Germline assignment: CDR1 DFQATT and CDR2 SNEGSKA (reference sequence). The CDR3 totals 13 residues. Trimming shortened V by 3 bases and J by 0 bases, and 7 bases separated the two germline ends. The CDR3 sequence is CSASWQSTDTQYF. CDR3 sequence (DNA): TGCAGTGCTAGCTGGCAGAGCACAGATACGCAGTATTTT.

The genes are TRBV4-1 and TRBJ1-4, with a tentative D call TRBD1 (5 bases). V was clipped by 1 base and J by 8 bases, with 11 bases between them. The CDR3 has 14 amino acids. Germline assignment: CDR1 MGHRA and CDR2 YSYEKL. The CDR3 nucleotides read TGCGCCAGCAGCCAAGCGCTCCGGGACGAAAAACTGTTTTTT. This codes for CASSQALRDEKLFF.

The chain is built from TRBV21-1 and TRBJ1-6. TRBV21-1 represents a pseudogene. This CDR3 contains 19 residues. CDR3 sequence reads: CASSKERDLESSYNSPLHF. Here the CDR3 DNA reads TGTGCCAGCAGCAAAGAAAGGGACCTCGAAAGCTCCTATAATTCACCCCTCCACTTT.

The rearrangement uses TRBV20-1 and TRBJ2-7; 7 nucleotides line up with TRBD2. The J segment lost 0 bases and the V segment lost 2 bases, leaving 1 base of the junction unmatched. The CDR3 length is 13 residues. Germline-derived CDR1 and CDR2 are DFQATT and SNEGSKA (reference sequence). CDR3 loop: CSARRDYSYEQYF. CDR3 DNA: TGCAGTGCTAGAAGGGACTACTCCTACGAGCAGTACTTC.

The CDR3 nucleotides read TGTGCCAGCAGCATCAGGGCATTTGGGTACGAGCAGTACTTC. Amino acid sequence: CASSIRAFGYEQYF. The chain uses TRBV12-3 or TRBV12-4 and TRBJ2-4; D may be TRBD1 (5 bases). Gene TRBJ2-7 matches the end of the DNA better, so the J call may be wrong. The CDR3 runs to 14 residues.